Each of the 29 T cell receptor beta chains below was sequenced from the same sample in a study of CD8 T cells in Susac syndrome. An input of roughly 0.5 to 1 ug of RNA was subjected to reverse transcription using random hexamers. TCRdb reprocessed the immunoSEQ multiplex PCR reads via MiXCR and lists one record per CDR3 protein. The table records approximately 200,000 distinct CDR3 sequences, more than 85% of them present only once. Sequenced input: CD8+ T cells from PBMCs. Receptors originate from a human donor with multiple sclerosis.

The chain uses TRBV9 and TRBJ2-1; 7 nucleotides match TRBD2. Germline V gives CDR1 SGDLS, CDR2 YYNGEE. The J segment lost 7 bases and the V segment lost 4 bases, leaving 11 bases of the junction unmatched. The CDR3 is 15 amino acids. CDR3 DNA sequence: TGTGCCAGCAGCCCGGGAATTCGAGCGGGGAATGAGCAGTTCTTC. This encodes CASSPGIRAGNEQFF.

The chain is built from TRBV27 and TRBJ1-2; 7 bases are shared with TRBD1. Germline-derived CDR1 and CDR2 are MNHEY and SMNVEV (reference sequence). V shed 5 bases, J shed 10 bases, and the junction held 16 bases outside the gene matches. The CDR3 totals 15 residues. Written as DNA, the CDR3 is TGTGCCAGCAGTCCTTGGACAGGCGCCCTCCAATACTACACCTTC. Amino acids: CASSPWTGALQYYTF.

This rearrangement joins TRBV20-1 to TRBJ2-5, with 8 bases matching TRBD2. The CDR3 sequence is 14 residues long. CDR1 and CDR2 (germline): DFQATT, SNEGSKA (reference sequence). With V trimmed by 2 bases and J by 2 bases, 4 bases remained unmatched. CDR3 residues: CSARPRGGQETQYF. The CDR3 region has the DNA TGCAGTGCTAGACCTCGCGGGGGGCAAGAGACCCAGTACTTC.

The chain carries TRBV5-6 and TRBJ2-1; no clear D gene. Trimming cost V 3 bases and J 10 bases, with 11 bases left between them. Per the germline V gene, CDR1 is SGHDT and CDR2 is YYEEEE. The CDR3 length is 12 residues. The CDR3: CASSSSPGEQFF. CDR3 DNA: TGTGCCAGCAGCTCCTCACCCGGGGAGCAGTTCTTC.

J is TRBJ2-5 and V is TRBV21-1. TRBV21-1 is designated a pseudogene. This CDR3 is 16 amino acids long. The CDR3 DNA sequence: TGTGCCAGCAGCAAAGGGACCTTCGTTAGGGAAGAGACCCAGTACTTC. Its translation: CASSKGTFVREETQYF.

The chain employs TRBV4-1 and TRBJ2-1; 10 nucleotides agree with TRBD2. V trimming: 6 bases; J trimming: 0 bases; junction bases outside the gene matches: 11. The CDR3 has 18 amino acids. Per germline, CDR1 MGHRA and CDR2 YSYEKL. Here the CDR3 DNA reads TGCGCCAGCAGACCCTTTCTAGCGGGAGCCAGCTCCTACAATGAGCAGTTCTTC. This sequence encodes CASRPFLAGASSYNEQFF.

The V call is TRBV29-1, the J call TRBJ2-3; weak D call: TRBD2 (6 bases). Germline-derived CDR1 and CDR2 are SQVTM and ANQGSEA. CDR3 length equals 16 residues. With 3 bases removed from V and 0 bases from J, the gap between germline ends came to 16 bases. CDR3 coding DNA: TGCAGCGTTGACCCCCCAATAGCGGCTAGCACAGATACGCAGTATTTT. Its protein is CSVDPPIAASTDTQYF.

The chain combines TRBV4-1 with TRBJ2-2, with D possibly TRBD1 on 6 matching bases. This CDR3 is 14 amino acids long. Deletions cut 2 bases from V and 6 bases from J, with 10 bases between. Germline lookup yields CDR1 MGHRA and CDR2 YSYEKL. As DNA, the CDR3 is TGCGCCAGCAGCCAATTAGAGGGGGCCGGGGAGCTGTTTTTT. It encodes CASSQLEGAGELFF.

V usage is TRBV27 and J usage is TRBJ1-1, with TRBD1 as a possible D gene (6 bases). The CDR3 loop spans 16 amino acids. V was shortened by 5 bases and J by 0 bases, with 16 bases between the two germline ends. Germline V lookup: CDR1 MNHEY, CDR2 SMNVEV (reference sequence). CDR3 sequence (DNA): TGTGCCAGCAGTCCACACCCACAGGGAATGAACACTGAAGCTTTCTTT. It specifies CASSPHPQGMNTEAFF.

This chain uses TRBV7-6 with TRBJ2-1; D not certain. Trimming pared 8 bases from V and 1 base from J, leaving 3 bases between. This CDR3 has 11 amino acids. Germline values: CDR1 SGHVS, CDR2 FNYEAQ. The CDR3 loop reads CASRSYNEQFF. The CDR3 coding sequence is TGTGCCAGCCGTTCCTACAATGAGCAGTTCTTC.

The chain has TRBV9 and TRBJ2-3; 13 bases are shared with TRBD2. This CDR3 has 15 residues. Per germline, CDR1 SGDLS and CDR2 YYNGEE. After removal of 7 bases from V and 3 bases from J, the junction contained 5 bases not matched to a gene. The CDR3 sequence: CASQGGLAGTDTQYF. DNA for the CDR3: TGTGCCAGCCAGGGGGGACTAGCGGGGACAGATACGCAGTATTTT.

The chain joins TRBV4-2 to TRBJ2-7; D call uncertain. The CDR3 is 13 amino acids. Germline CDR1 reads LGHNA; CDR2 reads YNFKEQ. Trimming took off 0 bases at V and 5 bases at J, with 8 bases between the two ends. The CDR3 sequence is CASSQEALDEQYF. CDR3 nucleotides: TGTGCCAGCAGCCAAGAAGCCCTGGACGAGCAGTACTTC.

The gene calls are TRBV7-8 and TRBJ2-1, with D unclear. V gave up 7 bases and J gave up 7 bases, with 14 bases separating them. Germline V gives CDR1 SGHVS, CDR2 FQNEAQ. This CDR3 is built from 13 residues. The CDR3 sequence: CASIDLGYNEQFF. The CDR3 DNA is TGTGCCAGCATCGATCTAGGGTATAATGAGCAGTTCTTC.

This clonotype was observed a single time. V gene TRBV29-1 combines with J gene TRBJ2-3, with 12 nucleotides matching TRBD2. V trimming: 4 bases; J trimming: 6 bases; junction bases outside the gene matches: 5. The germline V gene has CDR1 SQVTM and CDR2 ANQGSEA. There are 14 residues in the CDR3. CDR3 loop: CSVVGLAGGDTQYF. The CDR3 nucleotides read TGCAGCGTTGTGGGACTAGCGGGCGGTGATACGCAGTATTTT.

The chain is built from TRBV20-1 and TRBJ1-6; a weak D match, TRBD1 (6 bases). Trimming took off 1 base at V and 10 bases at J, with 17 bases between the two ends. From germline, CDR1 is DFQATT and CDR2 SNEGSKA (reference sequence). This CDR3 comprises 15 residues. CDR3 nucleotide sequence: TGCAGTGCTAGAGGGCCAGGGGACCTGCGGTCACCCCTCCACTTT. It is translated as CSARGPGDLRSPLHF.

This clonotype was found a few times. This rearrangement joins TRBV5-1 to TRBJ2-7; 9 nucleotides line up with TRBD1. The junction had 5 bases not matched to a gene; V was cut back by 4 bases and J by 3 bases. The CDR3 runs to 14 residues. Germline V gene lookup returns CDR1 SGHRS and CDR2 YFSETQ. CDR3 bases: TGCGCCAGCAGCGCGGGACAGGGAGGCTACGAGCAGTACTTC. Its protein product is CASSAGQGGYEQYF.

The V and J genes are TRBV12-3 or TRBV12-4 and TRBJ1-6, with 7 bases fitting TRBD1. V was pared by 4 bases and J by 0 bases, with 12 bases of the junction left unmatched. CDR3 length: 19 residues. CDR3 sequence: CASSSGGLDRSSYNSPLHF. Here the CDR3 DNA reads TGTGCCAGCAGTTCGGGGGGTTTGGACAGGAGCTCCTATAATTCACCCCTCCACTTT.

The chain is built from TRBV27 and TRBJ1-2; D is uncertain. This CDR3 region has 15 residues. Germline loops: CDR1 MNHEY, CDR2 SMNVEV (reference sequence). V lost 6 bases to trimming and J lost 2 bases, with 16 bases between them. CDR3 in DNA: TGTGCCAGCAGACCCGACGATTGGGAAAACTATGGCTACACCTTC. Protein product: CASRPDDWENYGYTF.

The CDR3 reads CSARVPPRYEMNTEAFF. The CDR3 DNA is TGCAGTGCTAGAGTCCCGCCCAGGTATGAGATGAACACTGAAGCTTTCTTT. The rearrangement uses TRBV20-1 and TRBJ1-1, with no clear D. V gave up 1 base and J gave up 0 bases, with 18 bases separating them. The CDR3 contains 17 residues. Per germline, CDR1 DFQATT and CDR2 SNEGSKA (reference sequence).

The chain links TRBV7-9 to TRBJ2-1; tentative D call: TRBD1 (6 bases). V lost 7 bases, J lost 6 bases, and 13 bases lay in between. This CDR3 is built from 13 residues. Germline V gene sequence: CDR1 SEHNR, CDR2 FQNEAQ (reference sequence). Here the CDR3 DNA reads TGTGCCAGCAACAGGGCTGTTCGCAATGAGCAGTTCTTC. This encodes CASNRAVRNEQFF.

The chain joins TRBV30 to TRBJ1-1; D gene uncertain. The CDR3 is made up of 11 amino acids. Germline CDR1 GTSNPN, CDR2 SVGIG (reference sequence). Trimming shortened V by 1 base and J by 11 bases, and 11 bases separated the two germline ends. CDR3 protein: CAWSEGVDAFF. CDR3 sequence (DNA): TGTGCCTGGAGTGAGGGAGTAGACGCTTTCTTT.

This CDR3 is CASSLGLTGPNYGYTF. The CDR3 DNA sequence: TGCGCCAGCAGCTTGGGATTAACAGGCCCTAACTATGGCTACACCTTC. The J gene is TRBJ1-2, the V gene TRBV5-1; TRBD1 is a possible D gene (5 bases). This CDR3 is 16 amino acids long. Trimming took 0 bases from V and 0 from J, leaving 12 bases between them. Germline assignment: CDR1 SGHRS and CDR2 YFSETQ.

This chain links TRBV7-9 with TRBJ2-1, with TRBD2 as a possible D gene (5 bases). This CDR3 region has 16 residues. V shed 0 bases and J shed 2 bases, with 11 bases lying between them. In germline, CDR1 is SEHNR, CDR2 FQNEAQ (reference sequence). CDR3 nucleotide sequence: TGTGCCAGCAGCTTAGCCCAGAGCGGCCCCTACAATGAGCAGTTCTTC. As protein: CASSLAQSGPYNEQFF.

The V and J genes are TRBV28 and TRBJ2-1; D is possibly TRBD2 (6 bases). Germline assignment: CDR1 MDHEN and CDR2 SYDVKM. The CDR3 extends over 13 amino acids. V lost 6 bases, J lost 3 bases, and 9 bases lay in between. CDR3 coding DNA: TGTGCCAGCAGGGGAGGACACTACAATGAGCAGTTCTTC. This translates into CASRGGHYNEQFF.

For the CDR3, the DNA is TGCGCCAGCAGCTCGGACAGGGGCACTGAAGCTTTCTTT. Translating it yields CASSSDRGTEAFF. The V and J genes are TRBV5-1 and TRBJ1-1; 9 bases map to TRBD1. The junction had 1 base not matched to a gene; V was cut back by 3 bases and J by 4 bases. The CDR3 is 13 residues long. CDR1 and CDR2 (germline): SGHRS, YFSETQ. The variable domain in full, with the rest retrieved from reference TRBV5-1 and TRBJ1-1, is KAGVTQTPRYLIKTRGQQVTLSCSPISGHRSVSWYQQTPGQGLQFLFEYFSETQRNKGNFPGRFSGRQFSNSRSEMNVSTLELGDSALYLCASSSDRGTEAFFGQGTRLTVV.

This chain connects TRBV20-1 to TRBJ2-7; D uncertain. CDR1 DFQATT and CDR2 SNEGSKA come from the germline V gene (reference sequence). The CDR3 is made up of 12 amino acids. The ends were cut back, 0 bases at V and 5 bases at J, with 8 bases in the middle. The CDR3 DNA is TGCAGTGCTAGAGACCAGACGGACGAGCAGTACTTC. Translating it yields CSARDQTDEQYF.

The rearrangement joins TRBV20-1 to TRBJ2-7; 8 positions agree with TRBD2. The CDR3 extends over 16 amino acids. Germline CDR1 and CDR2: DFQATT and SNEGSKA (reference sequence). V shed 2 bases, J shed 3 bases, and the junction held 12 bases outside the gene matches. The CDR3 DNA is TGCAGTGCTAGAACGTCTCAGGAGCGGGGGTACTACGAGCAGTACTTC. It encodes CSARTSQERGYYEQYF.

The chain carries TRBV10-3 and TRBJ1-1, with unresolved D. Germline V gives CDR1 ENHRY, CDR2 SYGVKD. V gave up 3 bases and J gave up 1 base, with 9 bases separating them. The CDR3 sequence is 14 residues long. CDR3 in amino acids: CAISDQDGNTEAFF. CDR3 bases: TGTGCCATCAGTGACCAGGACGGGAACACTGAAGCTTTCTTT.

This chain connects TRBV19 to TRBJ1-1, with no clear D. The V end was cut by 5 bases, the J end by 0 bases, with 10 bases between. Looked up from germline, CDR1 is LNHDA and CDR2 is SQIVND (reference sequence). The CDR3 spans 14 residues. CDR3: CASSGPTVNTEAFF. CDR3 nucleotides: TGTGCCAGTAGTGGGCCGACGGTGAACACTGAAGCTTTCTTT.